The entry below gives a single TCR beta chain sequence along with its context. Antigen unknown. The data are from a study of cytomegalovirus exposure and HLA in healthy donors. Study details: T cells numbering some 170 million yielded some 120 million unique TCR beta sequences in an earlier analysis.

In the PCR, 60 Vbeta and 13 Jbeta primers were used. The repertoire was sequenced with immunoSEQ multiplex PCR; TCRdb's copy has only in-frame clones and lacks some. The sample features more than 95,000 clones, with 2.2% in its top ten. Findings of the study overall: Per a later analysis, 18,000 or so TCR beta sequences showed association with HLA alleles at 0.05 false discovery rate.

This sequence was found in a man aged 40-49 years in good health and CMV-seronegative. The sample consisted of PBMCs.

The CDR3 sequence is CASSEYRGVGEQYF. CDR3 sequence (DNA): TGTGCCAGCAGTGAATATCGCGGGGTTGGGGAGCAGTACTTC. This chain connects TRBV25-1 to TRBJ2-7; perhaps TRBD2 as D (6 bases). Germline CDR1 reads MGHDK; CDR2 reads SYGVNS. The CDR3 consists of 14 residues. V shed 0 bases and J shed 7 bases, with 13 bases lying between them.